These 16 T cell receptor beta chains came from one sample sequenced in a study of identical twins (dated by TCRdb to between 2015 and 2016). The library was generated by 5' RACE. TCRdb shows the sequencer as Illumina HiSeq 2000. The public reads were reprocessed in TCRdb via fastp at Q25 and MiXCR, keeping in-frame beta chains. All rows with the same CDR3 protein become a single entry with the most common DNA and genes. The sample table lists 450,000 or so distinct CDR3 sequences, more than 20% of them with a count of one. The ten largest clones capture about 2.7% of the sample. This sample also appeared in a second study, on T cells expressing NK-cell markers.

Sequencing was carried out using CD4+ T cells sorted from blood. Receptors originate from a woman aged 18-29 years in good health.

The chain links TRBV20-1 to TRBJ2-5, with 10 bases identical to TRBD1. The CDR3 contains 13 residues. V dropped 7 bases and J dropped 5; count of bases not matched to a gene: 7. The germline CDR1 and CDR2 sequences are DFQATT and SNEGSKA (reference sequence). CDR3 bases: TGCAGTGTCCCGACAGGGGGCACGGAGACCCAGTACTTC. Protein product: CSVPTGGTETQYF.

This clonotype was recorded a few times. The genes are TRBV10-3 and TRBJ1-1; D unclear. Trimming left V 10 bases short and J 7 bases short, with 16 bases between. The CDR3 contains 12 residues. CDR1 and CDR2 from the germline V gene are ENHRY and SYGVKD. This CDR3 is CATAGGANEAFF. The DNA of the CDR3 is TGTGCCACGGCGGGCGGAGCGAATGAAGCTTTCTTT.

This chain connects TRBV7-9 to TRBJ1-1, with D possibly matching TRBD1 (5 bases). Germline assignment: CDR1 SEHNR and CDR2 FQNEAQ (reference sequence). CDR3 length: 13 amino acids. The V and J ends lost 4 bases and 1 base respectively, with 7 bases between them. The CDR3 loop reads CASSWGPNTEAFF. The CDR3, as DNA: TGTGCCAGCAGCTGGGGCCCGAACACTGAAGCTTTCTTT.

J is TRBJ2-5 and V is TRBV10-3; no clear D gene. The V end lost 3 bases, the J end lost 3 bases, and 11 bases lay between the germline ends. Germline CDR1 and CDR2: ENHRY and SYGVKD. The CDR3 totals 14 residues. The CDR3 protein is CAISDGWKEETQYF. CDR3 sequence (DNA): TGTGCCATCAGTGACGGATGGAAAGAAGAGACCCAGTACTTC.

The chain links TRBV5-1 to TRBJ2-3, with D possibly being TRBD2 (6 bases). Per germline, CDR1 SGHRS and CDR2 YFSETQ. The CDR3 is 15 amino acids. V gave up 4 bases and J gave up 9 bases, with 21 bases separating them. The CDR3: CASSGLPGVRTTQYF. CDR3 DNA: TGCGCCAGCAGCGGGTTACCGGGGGTGAGGACGACGCAGTATTTT.

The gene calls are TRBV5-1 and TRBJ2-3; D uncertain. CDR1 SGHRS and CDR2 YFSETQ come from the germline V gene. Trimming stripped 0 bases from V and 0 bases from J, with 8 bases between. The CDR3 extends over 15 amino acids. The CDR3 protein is CASSLGLSSTDTQYF. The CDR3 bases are TGCGCCAGCAGCTTGGGACTGTCTAGCACAGATACGCAGTATTTT.

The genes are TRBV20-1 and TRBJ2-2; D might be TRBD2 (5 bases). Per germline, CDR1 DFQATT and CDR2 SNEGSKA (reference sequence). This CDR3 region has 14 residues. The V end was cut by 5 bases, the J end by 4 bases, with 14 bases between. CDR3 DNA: TGCAGTGCTCAACGAAATCGGGGCACCGGGGAGCTGTTTTTT. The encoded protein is CSAQRNRGTGELFF.

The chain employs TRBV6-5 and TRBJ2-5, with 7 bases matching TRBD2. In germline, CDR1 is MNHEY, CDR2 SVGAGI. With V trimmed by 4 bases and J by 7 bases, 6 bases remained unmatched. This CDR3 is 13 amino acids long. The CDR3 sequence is CASSSPGGWTQYF. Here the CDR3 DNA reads TGTGCCAGCAGTTCCCCGGGGGGATGGACCCAGTACTTC.

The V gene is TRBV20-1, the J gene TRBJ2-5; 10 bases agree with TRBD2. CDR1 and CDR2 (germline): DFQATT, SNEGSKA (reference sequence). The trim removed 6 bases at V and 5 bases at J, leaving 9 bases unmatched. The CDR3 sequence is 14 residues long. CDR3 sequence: CSARKSGRVETQYF. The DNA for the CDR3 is TGCAGTGCCCGAAAGAGCGGGAGGGTGGAGACCCAGTACTTC.

CDR3 nucleotides: TGCGCCAGCAGCTTGGCCGAGGGGGCTTCCTACAATGAGCAGTTCTTC. Translation: CASSLAEGASYNEQFF. The V call is TRBV5-1, the J call TRBJ2-1; TRBD1 matches at 7 bases. The CDR3 sequence is 16 residues long. Germline V gene data show CDR1 as SGHRS and CDR2 as YFSETQ. Germline trimming cut 0 bases from V and 1 base from J; bases unmatched to any gene: 4.

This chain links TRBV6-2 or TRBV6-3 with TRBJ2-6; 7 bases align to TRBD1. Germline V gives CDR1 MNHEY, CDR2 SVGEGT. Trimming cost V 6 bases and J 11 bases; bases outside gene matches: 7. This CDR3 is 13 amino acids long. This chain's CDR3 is CASRRTGMDVLTF. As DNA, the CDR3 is TGTGCCAGCAGACGGACAGGTATGGACGTCCTGACTTTC.

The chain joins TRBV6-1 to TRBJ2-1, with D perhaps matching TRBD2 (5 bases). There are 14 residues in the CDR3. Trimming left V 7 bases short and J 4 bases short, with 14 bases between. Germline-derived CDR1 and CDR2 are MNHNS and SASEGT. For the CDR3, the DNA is TGTGCCAGCACCAAGAAACGGGGATACAATGAGCAGTTCTTC. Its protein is CASTKKRGYNEQFF.

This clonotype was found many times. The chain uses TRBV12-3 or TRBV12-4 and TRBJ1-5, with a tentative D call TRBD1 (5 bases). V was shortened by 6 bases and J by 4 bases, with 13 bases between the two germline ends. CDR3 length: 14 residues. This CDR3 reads CASSALQANQPQHF. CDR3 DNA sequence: TGTGCCAGCAGCGCTTTACAGGCTAATCAGCCCCAGCATTTT.

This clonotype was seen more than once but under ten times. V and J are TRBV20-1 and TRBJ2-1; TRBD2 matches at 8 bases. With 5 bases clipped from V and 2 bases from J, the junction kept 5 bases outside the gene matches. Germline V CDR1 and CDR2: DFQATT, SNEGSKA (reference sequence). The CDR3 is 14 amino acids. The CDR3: CSAHGGGTYNEQFF. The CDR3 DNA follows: TGCAGTGCTCACGGGGGGGGGACCTACAATGAGCAGTTCTTC.

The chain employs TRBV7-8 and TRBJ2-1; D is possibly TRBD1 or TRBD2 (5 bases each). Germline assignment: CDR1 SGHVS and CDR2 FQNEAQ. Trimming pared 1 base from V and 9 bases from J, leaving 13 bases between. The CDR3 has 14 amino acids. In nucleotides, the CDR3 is TGTGCCAGCAGCTTAGTTGGGGGAGATAGTGAGCAGTTCTTC. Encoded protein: CASSLVGGDSEQFF.

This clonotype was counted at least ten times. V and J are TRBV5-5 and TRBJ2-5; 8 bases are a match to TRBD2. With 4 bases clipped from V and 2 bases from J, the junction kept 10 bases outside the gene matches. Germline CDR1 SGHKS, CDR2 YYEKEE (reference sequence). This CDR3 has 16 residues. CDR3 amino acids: CASSKVGTRGQETQYF. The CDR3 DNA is TGTGCCAGCAGCAAGGTCGGGACTAGAGGGCAAGAGACCCAGTACTTC.